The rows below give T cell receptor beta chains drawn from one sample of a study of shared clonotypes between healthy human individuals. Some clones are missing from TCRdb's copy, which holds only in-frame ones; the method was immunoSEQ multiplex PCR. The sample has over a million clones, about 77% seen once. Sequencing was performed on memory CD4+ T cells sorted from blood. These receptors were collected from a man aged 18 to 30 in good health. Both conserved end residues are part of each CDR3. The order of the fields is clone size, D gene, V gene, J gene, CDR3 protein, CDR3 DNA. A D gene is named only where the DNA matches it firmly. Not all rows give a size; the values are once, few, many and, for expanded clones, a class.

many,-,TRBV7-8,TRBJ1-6,CASSFQGESPLHF,TGTGCCAGCAGCTTCCAGGGAGAATCACCCCTCCACTTT
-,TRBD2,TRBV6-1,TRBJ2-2,CASLAGGNTGELFF,TGTGCCAGTTTAGCGGGAGGTAACACCGGGGAGCTGTTTTTT
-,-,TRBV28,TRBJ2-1,CASSLGGPGVEQFF,TGTGCCAGCAGTTTAGGGGGGCCTGGGGTTGAGCAGTTCTTC
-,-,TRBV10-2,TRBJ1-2,CASSEWGESGYTF,TGCGCCAGCAGTGAGTGGGGCGAGAGTGGCTACACCTTC
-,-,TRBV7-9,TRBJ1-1,CASSLGGAVTEAFF,TGTGCCAGCAGCTTAGGAGGTGCTGTTACTGAAGCTTTCTTT
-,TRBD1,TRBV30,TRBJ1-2,CAWSVTGQGYGYTF,TGTGCCTGGAGTGTAACGGGACAGGGCTATGGCTACACCTTC
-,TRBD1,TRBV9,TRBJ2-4,CASSVTGTQNIQYF,TGTGCCAGCAGCGTGACAGGGACCCAAAACATTCAGTACTTC
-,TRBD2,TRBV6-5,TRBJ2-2,CASRTSGNTGELFF,TGTGCCAGCAGGACTAGCGGGAACACCGGGGAGCTGTTTTTT
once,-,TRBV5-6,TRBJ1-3,CASSAGRSSGNTIYF,TGTGCCAGCAGTGCAGGGCGTTCCTCTGGAAACACCATATATTTT
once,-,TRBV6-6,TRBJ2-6,CASSSVSPRVLTF,TGTGCCAGCAGTTCGGTCAGCCCGCGCGTCCTGACTTTC
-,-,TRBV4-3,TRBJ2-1,CASSQADFTYNEQFF,TGCGCCAGCAGCCAGGCCGACTTTACCTACAATGAGCAGTTCTTC
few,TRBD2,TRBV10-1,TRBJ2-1,CASSETSGRRNEQFF,TGCGCCAGCAGTGAGACTAGCGGGAGGCGGAATGAGCAGTTCTTC
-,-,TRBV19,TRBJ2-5,CASSITRQETQYF,TGTGCCAGTAGTATAACTAGACAAGAGACCCAGTACTTC
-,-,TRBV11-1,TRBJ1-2,CASSQSGPWDYGYTF,TGTGCCAGCAGCCAGTCGGGACCCTGGGACTATGGCTACACCTTC
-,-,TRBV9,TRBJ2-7,CASSEGTGGSYEQYF,TGTGCCAGCAGCGAGGGGACTGGCGGCTCCTACGAGCAGTACTTC
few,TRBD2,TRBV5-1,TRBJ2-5,CASSPRLAGTQETQYF,TGCGCCAGCAGTCCCCGACTAGCGGGAACCCAAGAGACCCAGTACTTC
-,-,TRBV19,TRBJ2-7,CASSPRGYEQYF,TGTGCCAGTAGCCCCAGAGGTTACGAGCAGTACTTC
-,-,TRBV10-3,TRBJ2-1,CAISDDRNEQFF,TGTGCCATCAGTGACGACAGAAATGAGCAGTTCTTC
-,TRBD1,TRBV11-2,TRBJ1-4,CASSKVGGQGVATNEKLFF,TGTGCCAGCAGCAAAGTCGGGGGACAGGGAGTTGCAACTAATGAAAAACTGTTTTTT
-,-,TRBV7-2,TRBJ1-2,CASSLGGQSSYGYTF,TGTGCCAGCAGCTTAGGAGGACAGTCATCTTATGGCTACACCTTC
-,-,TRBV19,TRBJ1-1,CASSIGGRGTEAFF,TGTGCCAGTAGTATCGGGGGGCGCGGCACTGAAGCTTTCTTT
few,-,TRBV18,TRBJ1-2,CASSPGGLNYGYTF,TGTGCCAGCTCACCAGGGGGGCTGAACTATGGCTACACCTTC
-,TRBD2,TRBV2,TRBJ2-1,CASRGGTSGRNYNEQFF,TGTGCCAGCAGGGGCGGGACTAGCGGGAGAAACTACAATGAGCAGTTCTTC
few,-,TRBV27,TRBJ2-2,CASSLSNTGELFF,TGTGCCAGCAGTTTATCGAACACCGGGGAGCTGTTTTTT
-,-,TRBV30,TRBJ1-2,CAWSTRGQGYTF,TGTGCCTGGTCTACTCGGGGGCAGGGCTACACCTTC
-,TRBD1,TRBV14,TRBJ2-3,CASSQLPGQVRVDTQYF,TGTGCCAGCAGCCAACTCCCGGGACAGGTTCGGGTAGATACGCAGTATTTT
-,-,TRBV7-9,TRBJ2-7,CASSLYRADSYEQYF,TGTGCCAGCAGCTTATACAGGGCCGACTCCTACGAGCAGTACTTC
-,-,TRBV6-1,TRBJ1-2,CASSASGPTGGYTF,TGTGCCAGCTCAGCTTCGGGACCCACGGGGGGCTACACCTTC
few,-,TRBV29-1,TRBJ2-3,CSVEEGTDTQYF,TGCAGCGTTGAAGAAGGAACAGATACGCAGTATTTT
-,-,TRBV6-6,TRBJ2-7,CASSGGNSYEQYF,TGTGCCAGCAGTGGCGGAAACTCCTACGAGCAGTACTTC
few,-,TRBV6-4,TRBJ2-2,CASSTGWNTGELFF,TGTGCCAGCAGTACAGGTTGGAACACCGGGGAGCTGTTTTTT
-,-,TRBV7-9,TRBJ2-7,CASGGLSSYEQYF,TGTGCCAGCGGGGGGTTGAGCTCCTACGAGCAGTACTTC
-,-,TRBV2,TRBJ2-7,CASSAEEGGSYEQYF,TGTGCCAGCAGTGCCGAGGAGGGTGGGTCCTACGAGCAGTACTTC